This TCR beta chain was retrieved from a study of CD8+ T cells in alopecia areata. The V gene's germline CDR1 is KGHSH and CDR2 LQKENI. The CDR3 extends over 14 amino acids. Deletions cut 2 bases from V and 5 bases from J, with 13 bases between. cDNA reverse transcribed from extracted RNA served as the sequencing template. The data were produced by immunoSEQ multiplex PCR, yet TCRdb's version contains in-frame clones alone and is incomplete. The table has 150,000 to 200,000 clones, about 60% seen once. Investigators sorted PBMCs to obtain both CD4+ and CD8+ T cells. Of note for this clone: The antigen remains unidentified.

Study results and caveats: In lesional scalp, particularly from alopecia totalis/universalis, clonality was higher than in normal scalp. Possibly as an HLA-related effect, TCR sharing across patients appeared less clear than in mice.

Sample: CD4+ T cells sorted from blood. The gene calls are TRBV18 and TRBJ2-7; possible D gene TRBD2, 5 bases. This TCR was sampled from a human donor in good health. The CDR3 loop reads CASSPYRGKDEQYF. CDR3 DNA: TGTGCCAGCTCACCATACCGGGGAAAGGACGAGCAGTACTTC.